The clone carrying this T cell receptor (beta chain) was observed a few times. What it recognizes is unknown. Extracted RNA was reverse transcribed, and the resulting cDNA served as sequencing template. Libraries were prepared by immunoSEQ multiplex PCR; TCRdb keeps only in-frame clonotypes and omits some of them. The sample has 150,000 to 250,000 clones; about 60% are singletons. Described treatment: oral pan-JAK inhibitor, 5-10 mg twice daily. Specimens obtained from alopecia areata patients comprised lesional scalp punch biopsies and peripheral blood. This record comes from a study of CD8+ T cells in alopecia areata. Study results and caveats: Expanded CD8+ clones among the top 100, and scalp clonality, were significantly decreased by tofacitinib.

This CDR3 comprises 13 residues. Germline V gene sequence: CDR1 SGHAT, CDR2 FQNNGV. The V segment lost 7 bases and the J segment 3 bases; nucleotides outside the gene matches: 5. The TCR sequence derives from a human donor with alopecia areata. The V and J genes are TRBV11-2 and TRBJ2-7; TRBD1 matches at 8 bases. Material: CD4+ T cells sorted from blood, obtained at week 4, from a patient treated with tofacitinib. The CDR3 spells CASTATGVYEQYF. DNA for the CDR3: TGTGCCAGCACGGCGACAGGGGTCTACGAGCAGTACTTC.